These 24 T cell receptor beta chains originate from one sample sequenced in a study of cytomegalovirus exposure and HLA in healthy donors. TCRdb's copy holds only in-frame clones and misses some; the assay was immunoSEQ multiplex PCR. The sample includes around 70,000 clones, over 80% seen only once; the top ten take roughly 3.1%. Specimen: PBMCs. These receptors were obtained from a man between 18 and 29 years old in good health and CMV-seronegative.

The chain uses TRBV5-6 and TRBJ1-2; the match to TRBD1 covers 7 bases. In germline, CDR1 is SGHDT, CDR2 YYEEEE. After removal of 2 bases from V and 6 bases from J, the junction contained 16 bases not matched to a gene. The CDR3 runs to 17 residues. The CDR3, as DNA: TGTGCCAGCAGCTTCAACCCACGAGGGGTGAGGGGGCATGGCTACACCTTC. Its translation is CASSFNPRGVRGHGYTF.

The CDR3 is CASSPILAGLLEQFF. CDR3 DNA sequence: TGTGCCAGCTCACCAATCCTAGCGGGTCTTCTTGAGCAGTTCTTC. The chain links TRBV18 to TRBJ2-1, with TRBD2 matching over 8 bases. CDR1 and CDR2 from the germline V gene are KGHSH and LQKENI. Trimming at V came to 2 bases and at J to 9 bases, leaving 9 bases not matched to a gene. The length of the CDR3 is 15 residues.

V gene TRBV7-2 combines with J gene TRBJ2-2; a weak D match, TRBD2 (5 bases). Trimming removed 5 bases from V and 1 base from J, with 5 bases in between. Germline values: CDR1 SGHTA, CDR2 FQGNSA. The CDR3 consists of 13 residues. The CDR3: CASSRGNTGELFF. The DNA for the CDR3 is TGTGCCAGCAGCCGGGGGAACACCGGGGAGCTGTTTTTT.

The rearrangement links TRBV7-2 to TRBJ2-7; TRBD2 agrees at 13 bases. There are 17 residues in the CDR3. Germline V gene data show CDR1 as SGHTA and CDR2 as FQGNSA. Trimming took 2 bases from V and 3 from J; bases not matched to a gene: 7. DNA for the CDR3: TGTGCCAGCAGCTTACCCTCGGGGACTAGCGGGGACTACGAGCAGTACTTC. This gives the protein CASSLPSGTSGDYEQYF.

This chain links TRBV25-1 with TRBJ2-2; the match to TRBD2 covers 7 bases. V lost 1 base to trimming and J lost 2 bases; unmatched junction nucleotides: 10. This CDR3 contains 18 residues. Germline V lookup: CDR1 MGHDK, CDR2 SYGVNS. CDR3 in amino acids: CASSEFIGKRGNTGELFF. CDR3 nucleotide sequence: TGTGCCAGCAGTGAATTTATTGGGAAGCGGGGTAACACCGGGGAGCTGTTTTTT.

The gene calls are TRBV7-9 and TRBJ1-4; TRBD1 matches at 7 bases. V lost 7 bases, J lost 5 bases, and 4 bases stayed unmatched. Germline assignment: CDR1 SEHNR and CDR2 FQNEAQ (reference sequence). The CDR3 runs 13 residues. CDR3 residues: CASTRGENEKLFF. CDR3 DNA: TGTGCCAGCACCAGGGGGGAGAATGAAAAACTGTTTTTT.

This clone was picked up a small number of times. The chain combines TRBV27 with TRBJ1-4; D may be TRBD1 (5 bases). Germline V gene lookup returns CDR1 MNHEY and CDR2 SMNVEV (reference sequence). V was clipped by 3 bases and J by 8 bases, with 16 bases between them. This CDR3 contains 15 residues. Here the CDR3 reads CASSFWGTLGEKLFF. In nucleotides, the CDR3 is TGTGCCAGCAGTTTTTGGGGGACTTTAGGGGAAAAACTGTTTTTT.

This clone has only one observation. This sequence joins TRBV15 and TRBJ2-3; 8 nucleotides agree with TRBD1. Looked up from germline, CDR1 is LNHNV and CDR2 is YYDKDF (reference sequence). Unmatched junction bases numbered 8, after V lost 3 bases and J lost 3 bases. This CDR3 is built from 16 residues. CDR3 loop: CATSRGDRGQTDTQYF. CDR3 coding DNA: TGTGCCACCAGCAGGGGAGACAGGGGACAAACAGATACGCAGTATTTT. The whole variable domain, filled in from reference TRBV15 and TRBJ2-3, reads DAMVIQNPRYQVTQFGKPVTLSCSQTLNHNVMYWYQQKSSQAPKLLFHYYDKDFNNEADTPDNFQSRRPNTSFCFLDIRSPGLGDTAMYLCATSRGDRGQTDTQYFGPGTRLTVL.

Comments on this clone: This same CDR3 is encoded by further DNA sequences in the sample. V is TRBV28 and J is TRBJ1-2; 9 nucleotides line up with TRBD1. This CDR3 spans 13 amino acids. J lost 4 bases, V lost 5 bases, and 2 bases had no gene match. The germline CDR1 and CDR2 sequences are MDHEN and SYDVKM. The CDR3 DNA follows: TGTGCCAGCAGTCGGGGACAGGGCTATGGCTACACCTTC. It encodes CASSRGQGYGYTF.

This chain links TRBV6-6 with TRBJ2-3; tentatively, D is TRBD2 (7 bases). V shed 4 bases and J shed 5 bases, with 19 bases lying between them. This CDR3 region has 16 residues. Germline values: CDR1 MNHNY, CDR2 SVGAGI (reference sequence). CDR3 in amino acids: CASSLTGSREIDTQYF. CDR3 coding DNA: TGTGCCAGCAGTTTGACAGGCTCGCGGGAGATAGATACGCAGTATTTT.

Here the CDR3 DNA reads TGTGCCAGCAGCGAGGGACAGGGGTTCTCTGGAAACACCATATATTTT. As protein: CASSEGQGFSGNTIYF. The chain combines TRBV13 with TRBJ1-3; TRBD1 matches at 10 bases. The germline V gene has CDR1 PRHDT and CDR2 FYEKMQ (reference sequence). V shed 5 bases, J shed 0 bases, and the junction held 4 bases outside the gene matches. The CDR3 loop spans 16 amino acids. Full variable domain (remainder filled in from reference TRBV13 and TRBJ1-3): AAGVIQSPRHLIKEKRETATLKCYPIPRHDTVYWYQQGPGQDPQFLISFYEKMQSDKGSIPDRFSAQQFSDYHSELNMSSLELGDSALYFCASSEGQGFSGNTIYFGEGSWLTVV.

This clone was detected only once. The chain carries TRBV21-1 and TRBJ2-4; the table calls TRBD2, which could not be checked here. TRBV21-1 is designated a pseudogene. The CDR3 is 18 residues long. CDR3 in DNA: TGTGCCAGCAGCCCTGGGAGGCGGGGAAAAATGGCCAAAAACATTCAGTACTTC. The encoded protein is CASSPGRRGKMAKNIQYF.

The chain couples TRBV10-3 to TRBJ2-1, with 8 nucleotides matching TRBD2. V was pared by 7 bases and J by 1 base, with 3 bases of the junction left unmatched. The CDR3 spans 14 residues. Germline CDR1 reads ENHRY; CDR2 reads SYGVKD. The CDR3 bases are TGTGCCATCACCCAGCGGGGGTCCTACAATGAGCAGTTCTTC. Its protein product is CAITQRGSYNEQFF.

The V and J genes are TRBV2 and TRBJ2-7; 8 bases are a match to TRBD2. J was trimmed by 9 bases and V by 6 bases; bases with no gene match: 13. The CDR3 is made up of 14 amino acids. Looked up from germline, CDR1 is SNHLY and CDR2 is FYNNEI. CDR3 protein: CASSRGAGAFGQYF. The CDR3 DNA reads as TGTGCCAGCAGCAGGGGAGCGGGAGCTTTCGGGCAGTACTTC.

This rearrangement joins TRBV11-3 to TRBJ2-1, with 11 nucleotides matching TRBD2. There are 16 residues in the CDR3. Germline-derived CDR1 and CDR2 are SGHNT and YENEEA. V trimming: 4 bases; J trimming: 3 bases; junction bases outside the gene matches: 5. The CDR3 loop reads CASSSLAGAHYNEQFF. The CDR3 nucleotides read TGTGCCAGCAGCTCACTAGCGGGAGCCCACTACAATGAGCAGTTCTTC.

In nucleotides, the CDR3 is TGTGCCAGCAGCCCCGGGGGGCGCTGGAACACTGAAGCTTTCTTT. Residues: CASSPGGRWNTEAFF. The rearrangement joins TRBV7-3 to TRBJ1-1; a weak D match, TRBD1 (6 bases). The ends were cut back, 5 bases at V and 1 base at J, with 14 bases in the middle. The CDR3 contains 15 residues. CDR1 is SGHTA, CDR2 FQGTGA, per germline.

The chain employs TRBV10-3 and TRBJ1-1, with 7 nucleotides matching TRBD1. This CDR3 contains 14 residues. Losses at the gene ends were 7 bases for V and 0 bases for J; bases not matched to a gene: 5. Germline CDR1 reads ENHRY; CDR2 reads SYGVKD. In DNA form, the CDR3 reads TGTGCCATCACCCCGGGACAGATGAACACTGAAGCTTTCTTT. Residues: CAITPGQMNTEAFF.

The chain uses TRBV6-1 and TRBJ1-2; D not resolved. Trimming took off 6 bases at V and 1 base at J, with 9 bases between the two ends. CDR1 is MNHNS, CDR2 SASEGT, per germline. The CDR3 length is 13 residues. CDR3: CASRETSNYGYTF. The CDR3 bases are TGTGCCAGCAGAGAGACAAGTAACTATGGCTACACCTTC.

The chain joins TRBV15 to TRBJ2-1, with TRBD2 matching over 10 bases. Germline loops: CDR1 LNHNV, CDR2 YYDKDF (reference sequence). V lost 3 bases, J lost 3 bases, and 2 bases stayed unmatched. The CDR3 length is 15 residues. The DNA of the CDR3 is TGTGCCACCAGCAGTACTAGCGGGAACTACAATGAGCAGTTCTTC. Protein product: CATSSTSGNYNEQFF.

The CDR3 DNA follows: TGTGCCAGCAGCTGGGACTTCAACACTGAAGCTTTCTTT. Translation gives CASSWDFNTEAFF. The rearrangement links TRBV7-9 to TRBJ1-1; perhaps TRBD1 as D (5 bases). There are 13 residues in the CDR3. Germline values: CDR1 SEHNR, CDR2 FQNEAQ (reference sequence). Trimming took off 4 bases at V and 2 bases at J, with 8 bases between the two ends.

The chain joins TRBV27 to TRBJ1-4; 7 bases are shared with TRBD1. With 6 bases clipped from V and 6 bases from J, the junction kept 7 bases outside the gene matches. The CDR3 spans 14 residues. Looked up from germline, CDR1 is MNHEY and CDR2 is SMNVEV (reference sequence). The chain's CDR3 is CASSPDRVYEKLFF. In nucleotides, the CDR3 is TGTGCCAGCAGCCCCGACAGGGTTTATGAAAAACTGTTTTTT.

The J gene is TRBJ2-2, the V gene TRBV29-1; maybe TRBD2 (6 bases). The germline V and J ends were trimmed by 5 bases and 7 bases, with 14 bases remaining between them. The CDR3 has 13 amino acids. Germline CDR1 reads SQVTM; CDR2 reads ANQGSEA. The DNA for the CDR3 is TGCAGCGTTCGGCAGGGAGCGGGCGGGGAGCTGTTTTTT. It is translated as CSVRQGAGGELFF.

This clone has a single count. The rearrangement uses TRBV2 and TRBJ2-3; D is uncertain. Trimming removed 0 bases from V and 6 bases from J, with 16 bases in between. There are 16 residues in the CDR3. Germline V gene lookup returns CDR1 SNHLY and CDR2 FYNNEI. The CDR3 reads CASSEALLQVRDTQYF. CDR3 in DNA: TGTGCCAGCAGTGAAGCGCTTCTTCAGGTTCGGGATACGCAGTATTTT.

The chain combines TRBV6-5 with TRBJ1-2; TRBD1 aligns across 8 bases. V was clipped by 6 bases and J by 7 bases; unmatched bases: 13. This CDR3 contains 15 residues. The germline V gene encodes CDR1 MNHEY and CDR2 SVGAGI. The CDR3: CASSLVGQGASGYTF. In nucleotides, the CDR3 is TGTGCCAGCAGCCTAGTAGGTCAGGGGGCTTCTGGCTACACCTTC.